These 14 T cell receptor beta chains originate from one sample sequenced in a study of control samples from healthy donors and cancer patients. Clones were read by immunoSEQ multiplex PCR, and TCRdb kept only the in-frame ones, dropping some. Here the sample spans around 250,000 clones, roughly 80% being singletons. Sequenced sample: PBMCs. Receptors originate from a woman between 55 and 75 years old with lung cancer.

V and J are TRBV7-9 and TRBJ2-2; 11 positions agree with TRBD2. The CDR3 covers 15 residues. Germline values: CDR1 SEHNR, CDR2 FQNEAQ (reference sequence). With 7 bases clipped from V and 10 bases from J, the junction kept 11 bases outside the gene matches. CDR3 in DNA: TGTGCCAGCACCCCACCCGGGACTAGCGGCACGGAGCTGTTTTTT. It is translated as CASTPPGTSGTELFF.

The chain recombines TRBV7-8 with TRBJ1-2; 7 nucleotides match TRBD1. There are 15 residues in the CDR3. The junction had 13 bases not matched to a gene; V was cut back by 5 bases and J by 7 bases. Germline V gene data show CDR1 as SGHVS and CDR2 as FQNEAQ. CDR3 region: CASSPRPGQYPGYTF. CDR3 coding DNA: TGTGCCAGCAGCCCCAGACCGGGACAGTACCCTGGCTACACCTTC.

The J gene is TRBJ2-7, the V gene TRBV2; TRBD2 matches at 10 bases. The CDR3 runs to 15 residues. J lost 6 bases, V lost 3 bases, and 8 bases had no gene match. The germline V gene has CDR1 SNHLY and CDR2 FYNNEI. The CDR3 coding sequence is TGTGCCAGCAGTGATCGGCCAGCGGGGGGGCGCGAGCAGTACTTC. It is translated as CASSDRPAGGREQYF. Supplemented by reference TRBV2 and TRBJ2-7, the full variable domain reads EPEVTQTPSHQVTQMGQEVILRCVPISNHLYFYWYRQILGQKVEFLVSFYNNEISEKSEIFDDQFSVERPDGSNFTLKIRSTKLEDSAMYFCASSDRPAGGREQYFGPGTRLTVT.

J is TRBJ2-1 and V is TRBV5-1; TRBD2 matches 7 bases. V trimming: 4 bases; J trimming: 8 bases; junction bases outside the gene matches: 6. The CDR3 contains 13 residues. CDR1 SGHRS and CDR2 YFSETQ come from the germline V gene. The CDR3 sequence: CASSPSGGDEQFF. The CDR3, as DNA: TGCGCCAGCAGCCCCTCTGGGGGGGATGAGCAGTTCTTC. The full variable domain, with the rest looked up from reference TRBV5-1 and TRBJ2-1, is KAGVTQTPRYLIKTRGQQVTLSCSPISGHRSVSWYQQTPGQGLQFLFEYFSETQRNKGNFPGRFSGRQFSNSRSEMNVSTLELGDSALYLCASSPSGGDEQFFGPGTRLTVL.

The V call is TRBV5-1, the J call TRBJ2-5; D unclear. CDR1 SGHRS and CDR2 YFSETQ come from the germline V gene. V was cut by 1 base and J by 2 bases, with 12 bases left in between. The CDR3 consists of 15 residues. The CDR3 DNA sequence: TGCGCCAGCAGCTTGTCCGGCCAGCAACAAGAGACCCAGTACTTC. Protein product: CASSLSGQQQETQYF.

J is TRBJ2-2 and V is TRBV5-1; 9 bases fit TRBD2. This CDR3 has 17 amino acids. The ends lost 3 bases at V and 2 bases at J; junction bases unmatched: 8. Germline CDR1 and CDR2: SGHRS and YFSETQ. CDR3 residues: CASSSLSGTSNTGELFF. CDR3 DNA sequence: TGCGCCAGCAGCTCGTTATCCGGGACTAGCAACACCGGGGAGCTGTTTTTT. Full variable domain (rest looked up from reference TRBV5-1 and TRBJ2-2): KAGVTQTPRYLIKTRGQQVTLSCSPISGHRSVSWYQQTPGQGLQFLFEYFSETQRNKGNFPGRFSGRQFSNSRSEMNVSTLELGDSALYLCASSSLSGTSNTGELFFGEGSRLTVL.

This rearrangement joins TRBV3-1 (or the pseudogene TRBV3-2) to TRBJ2-7, with TRBD1 identical over 9 bases. J was trimmed by 3 bases and V by 3 bases; bases with no gene match: 0. Germline V lookup: CDR1 LGHDT, CDR2 YNNKEL (reference sequence). There are 13 residues in the CDR3. Written as DNA, the CDR3 is TGTGCCAGCAGCCAGACAGGGGGCTACGAGCAGTACTTC. Encoded protein: CASSQTGGYEQYF.

The chain uses TRBV24-1 and TRBJ2-1; TRBD2 is a possible D gene (6 bases). This CDR3 comprises 14 residues. CDR1 is KGHDR, CDR2 SFDVKD, per germline. Trimming took 7 bases from V and 4 from J, leaving 13 bases between them. Here the CDR3 reads CATRGGPDYNEQFF. CDR3 nucleotides: TGTGCCACCAGGGGAGGTCCCGATTACAATGAGCAGTTCTTC.

CDR3 sequence: CASSVGLAGAHANTGELFF. CDR3 coding DNA: TGTGCCAGCAGCGTAGGGCTAGCGGGGGCCCATGCGAACACCGGGGAGCTGTTTTTT. This sequence joins TRBV9 and TRBJ2-2; 10 positions agree with TRBD2. Germline-derived CDR1 and CDR2 are SGDLS and YYNGEE. The V and J ends lost 0 bases and 0 bases, in that order; junction bases with no gene match: 8. The CDR3 covers 19 residues.

The V gene is TRBV4-1, the J gene TRBJ1-5; tentatively, D is TRBD1 (5 bases). Trimming removed 3 bases at V and 5 bases at J, with 14 bases between. Germline V gives CDR1 MGHRA, CDR2 YSYEKL. CDR3 length: 15 amino acids. The CDR3 DNA reads TGCGCCAGCAGCCAGCCCGGGACTGAGTATCAGCCCCAGCATTTT. This codes for CASSQPGTEYQPQHF.

The sample holds one count of this clone. J is TRBJ1-5 and V is TRBV7-8; D unresolved. Germline lookup yields CDR1 SGHVS and CDR2 FQNEAQ. The V end was cut by 8 bases, the J end by 0 bases, with 20 bases between. The CDR3 runs 17 residues. Here the CDR3 reads CASSLRRAGNSNQPQHF. The CDR3 nucleotides read TGTGCCAGCTCCCTCCGAAGGGCAGGAAATAGCAATCAGCCCCAGCATTTT. Full variable domain (rest looked up from reference TRBV7-8 and TRBJ1-5): GAGVSQSPRYKVAKRGQDVALRCDPISGHVSLFWYQQALGQGPEFLTYFQNEAQLDKSGLPSDRFFAERPEGSVSTLKIQRTQQEDSAVYLCASSLRRAGNSNQPQHFGDGTRLSIL.

The V gene is TRBV11-2, the J gene TRBJ2-1; 8 positions match TRBD2. With 0 bases clipped from V and 8 bases from J, the junction kept 3 bases outside the gene matches. The CDR3 length is 14 residues. The germline V gene has CDR1 SGHAT and CDR2 FQNNGV. CDR3 DNA: TGTGCCAGCAGCTTAGACCTCGGGGGGGATGAGCAGTTCTTC. Its protein product is CASSLDLGGDEQFF. Based on the CDR3 plus reference TRBV11-2 and TRBJ2-1, the full variable domain is EAGVAQSPRYKIIEKRQSVAFWCNPISGHATLYWYQQILGQGPKLLIQFQNNGVVDDSQLPKDRFSAERLKGVDSTLKIQPAKLEDSAVYLCASSLDLGGDEQFFGPGTRLTVL.

This rearrangement joins TRBV19 to TRBJ2-6; TRBD1 matches 8 bases. Losses at the gene ends were 3 bases for V and 7 bases for J; bases not matched to a gene: 8. The germline gives CDR1 LNHDA, CDR2 SQIVND (reference sequence). The CDR3 runs 16 residues. CDR3 amino acids: CASSIMDRALANVLTF. The CDR3 DNA reads TGTGCCAGTAGTATCATGGACAGGGCTTTAGCCAACGTCCTGACTTTC.

The rearrangement links TRBV18 to TRBJ1-2; perhaps TRBD1 as D (6 bases). The CDR3 runs to 16 residues. V was clipped by 0 bases and J by 5 bases, with 16 bases between them. Germline CDR1 is KGHSH and CDR2 is LQKENI. As DNA, the CDR3 is TGTGCCAGCTCACCACCGGGGTTACAGGGCGAGTATGGCTACACCTTC. This translates into CASSPPGLQGEYGYTF.